The TCR beta chain under discussion was sequenced for a study of cytotoxic CD8 clonotypes in ibrutinib-treated CLL. Study-level information: Averaging across samples gave about 240,000 productive templates and approximately 92,000 productive rearrangements.

Here immunoSEQ multiplex PCR was the method, and the copy in TCRdb shows in-frame clones only, minus some. Of 90,000 to 100,000 clones in the sample, 60% to 80% were seen once. This clone was counted between two and nine times. Sequenced here: PBMCs, sampled after 12 months of ibrutinib treatment. The receptor was derived from a human donor with chronic lymphocytic leukemia.

CDR3 in amino acids: CASSRTSGGSETQYF. The CDR3 DNA follows: TGTGCCAGCAGCCGAACTAGCGGGGGGTCAGAGACCCAGTACTTC. The rearrangement joins TRBV9 to TRBJ2-5; TRBD2 matches at 12 bases. The CDR3 runs 15 residues. V lost 4 bases and J lost 4; bases outside the gene matches: 5. Germline CDR1 is SGDLS and CDR2 is YYNGEE.